This is a list of T cell receptor beta chains from one sample in a study of T cells in tumors after PD-1 blockade. Data came from immunoSEQ multiplex PCR; TCRdb stores just in-frame clones and leaves some out. The sample has 54,000 or so clones, over 75% seen once. The sequencing used PBMCs, collected before anti-PD-1 treatment. These receptor sequences come from a human donor with basal cell carcinoma. Both conserved end residues are part of each CDR3. The order of the fields is J gene, D gene, V gene, clone size, CDR3 DNA, CDR3 protein. D genes are given only for firm matches. A clone size is listed for some rows: how often the clone was seen (once, few, many), or a class if it is expanded.

J gene: TRBJ1-1
D gene: NA
V gene: TRBV9
clone size: NA
CDR3 DNA: TGTGCCAGCAGCGTAACCCCGGGGACCGGAGCTTTCTTT
CDR3 protein: CASSVTPGTGAFF

J gene: TRBJ2-7
D gene: TRBD1
V gene: TRBV3-1/TRBV3-2
clone size: NA
CDR3 DNA: TGTGCCAGCAGACCCGACCAGGGGGCCCCTAACGAGCAGTACTTC
CDR3 protein: CASRPDQGAPNEQYF

J gene: TRBJ2-7
D gene: NA
V gene: TRBV10-3
clone size: once
CDR3 DNA: TGTGCCATCAGGGCAGGCACCTCCTACGAGCAGTACTTC
CDR3 protein: CAIRAGTSYEQYF

J gene: TRBJ2-1
D gene: TRBD2
V gene: TRBV14
clone size: few
CDR3 DNA: TGTGCCAGCAGCCAGGGACTAGCGGGGGGGCTCTGGAATGAGCAGTTCTTC
CDR3 protein: CASSQGLAGGLWNEQFF

J gene: TRBJ1-4
D gene: TRBD1
V gene: TRBV3-1/TRBV3-2
clone size: NA
CDR3 DNA: TGTGCCAGCAGCCAAGGCGGACAGGGCTTCACTAATGAAAAACTGTTTTTT
CDR3 protein: CASSQGGQGFTNEKLFF

J gene: TRBJ1-4
D gene: NA
V gene: TRBV6-5
clone size: many
CDR3 DNA: TGTGCCAGCAGAGCCCCCTTGGGGGCAGGCGAAAAACTGTTTTTT
CDR3 protein: CASRAPLGAGEKLFF

J gene: TRBJ2-5
D gene: TRBD2
V gene: TRBV4-2
clone size: NA
CDR3 DNA: TGTGCCAGCAGCCAAGTGGGCAGCGGGGGGGCCCTCGAGACCCAGTACTTC
CDR3 protein: CASSQVGSGGALETQYF

J gene: TRBJ2-1
D gene: TRBD1
V gene: TRBV7-9
clone size: once
CDR3 DNA: TGTGCCAGCAGCTTACCGGACAGGGGCTACAATGAGCAGTTCTTC
CDR3 protein: CASSLPDRGYNEQFF

J gene: TRBJ1-5
D gene: TRBD1
V gene: TRBV3-1/TRBV3-2
clone size: NA
CDR3 DNA: TGTGCCAGCAGCCCAGGGGGGGCCCAGCCCCAGCATTTT
CDR3 protein: CASSPGGAQPQHF

J gene: TRBJ2-5
D gene: NA
V gene: TRBV18
clone size: once
CDR3 DNA: TGTGCCAGCTCACCCCAGGAGAGCCGTGGGGAGACCCAGTACTTC
CDR3 protein: CASSPQESRGETQYF

J gene: TRBJ1-6
D gene: NA
V gene: TRBV27
clone size: NA
CDR3 DNA: TGTGCCAGCAGTTTCAGGGGAGGCGGGTCACCCCTCCACTTT
CDR3 protein: CASSFRGGGSPLHF

J gene: TRBJ2-7
D gene: TRBD1
V gene: TRBV10-3
clone size: NA
CDR3 DNA: TGTGCCATCAATCCGGGACAGGGGGCCTACGAGCAGTACTTC
CDR3 protein: CAINPGQGAYEQYF

J gene: TRBJ2-7
D gene: NA
V gene: TRBV10-3
clone size: NA
CDR3 DNA: TGTGCCATCAGGGCAACTGGTCAACCCCTCGAGCAGTACTTC
CDR3 protein: CAIRATGQPLEQYF

J gene: TRBJ2-5
D gene: NA
V gene: TRBV5-4
clone size: NA
CDR3 DNA: TGTGCCAGCAGCTCCGATACAGTCGGCAGTATCCAAGAGACCCAGTACTTC
CDR3 protein: CASSSDTVGSIQETQYF

J gene: TRBJ1-6
D gene: NA
V gene: TRBV2
clone size: few
CDR3 DNA: TGTGCCAGCAACCGGGGAGAGTCCTATAATTCACCCCTCCACTTT
CDR3 protein: CASNRGESYNSPLHF

J gene: TRBJ1-6
D gene: TRBD1
V gene: TRBV5-6
clone size: few
CDR3 DNA: TGTGCCAGCAGCTTCGGGACAGCCAATTCACCCCTCCACTTT
CDR3 protein: CASSFGTANSPLHF

J gene: TRBJ2-5
D gene: NA
V gene: TRBV7-4
clone size: NA
CDR3 DNA: TGTGCCAGCAGCTTCTTTTCGGAGACCCAGTACTTC
CDR3 protein: CASSFFSETQYF

J gene: TRBJ1-1
D gene: NA
V gene: TRBV29-1
clone size: NA
CDR3 DNA: TGCAGCGTTGATAAGGGGTCCCCGAACACTGAAGCTTTCTTT
CDR3 protein: CSVDKGSPNTEAFF

J gene: TRBJ2-3
D gene: NA
V gene: TRBV3-1/TRBV3-2
clone size: NA
CDR3 DNA: TGTGCCAGCAGCCAAGTCTCGGAAGGAGATACGCAGTATTTT
CDR3 protein: CASSQVSEGDTQYF

J gene: TRBJ1-1
D gene: NA
V gene: TRBV12-5
clone size: NA
CDR3 DNA: TGTGCTAGTGGTTGGTTTCTGTTGGCACAGACGAACACTGAAGCTTTCTTT
CDR3 protein: CASGWFLLAQTNTEAFF

J gene: TRBJ1-2
D gene: TRBD1
V gene: TRBV7-9
clone size: NA
CDR3 DNA: TGTGCCAGCCGCCCCGAAGGGACAGCTAACTATGGCTACACCTTC
CDR3 protein: CASRPEGTANYGYTF

J gene: TRBJ2-1
D gene: TRBD2
V gene: TRBV7-3
clone size: NA
CDR3 DNA: TGTGCCAGCAGCCTACTAGCGGGGCGGAATGAGCAGTTCTTC
CDR3 protein: CASSLLAGRNEQFF

J gene: TRBJ1-1
D gene: NA
V gene: TRBV19
clone size: NA
CDR3 DNA: TGTGCCAGTAGTATAGGGAACACTGAAGCTTTCTTT
CDR3 protein: CASSIGNTEAFF

J gene: TRBJ1-4
D gene: TRBD1
V gene: TRBV5-4
clone size: once
CDR3 DNA: TGTGCCAGCAGCCTGCACGTGACAGGGGGCGTCGAAAAACTGTTTTTT
CDR3 protein: CASSLHVTGGVEKLFF

J gene: TRBJ2-1
D gene: NA
V gene: TRBV3-1/TRBV3-2
clone size: NA
CDR3 DNA: TGTGCCAGCAGCCAAGATGCAATCGGGATTTACAATGAGCAGTTCTTC
CDR3 protein: CASSQDAIGIYNEQFF

J gene: TRBJ1-1
D gene: NA
V gene: TRBV5-4
clone size: NA
CDR3 DNA: TGTGCCAGCAGCTTGGAGACGAGGATCACTGAAGCTTTCTTT
CDR3 protein: CASSLETRITEAFF

J gene: TRBJ2-3
D gene: NA
V gene: TRBV30
clone size: NA
CDR3 DNA: TGTGCCTGGAGTGTATTGCTAGATACGCAGTATTTT
CDR3 protein: CAWSVLLDTQYF

J gene: TRBJ2-2
D gene: NA
V gene: TRBV12-3/TRBV12-4
clone size: NA
CDR3 DNA: TGTGCCAGCAGTACCTTGGGGGCCGGGGAGCTGTTTTTT
CDR3 protein: CASSTLGAGELFF

J gene: TRBJ1-2
D gene: TRBD1
V gene: TRBV25-1
clone size: NA
CDR3 DNA: TGTGCCAGCAGCCGACAGGGCACCTACTATGGCTACACCTTC
CDR3 protein: CASSRQGTYYGYTF

J gene: TRBJ2-2
D gene: TRBD1
V gene: TRBV19
clone size: NA
CDR3 DNA: TGTGCCAGTGGGACAGATACGAACACCGGGGAGCTGTTTTTT
CDR3 protein: CASGTDTNTGELFF

J gene: TRBJ1-6
D gene: TRBD1
V gene: TRBV19
clone size: NA
CDR3 DNA: TGTGCCAGTAGCCCGGGACAGGTTAATTCACCCCTCCACTTT
CDR3 protein: CASSPGQVNSPLHF

J gene: TRBJ1-5
D gene: NA
V gene: TRBV19
clone size: few
CDR3 DNA: TGTGCCAGTAGTATAGAGGGGGCTAGCAATCAGCCCCAGCATTTT
CDR3 protein: CASSIEGASNQPQHF

J gene: TRBJ2-1
D gene: TRBD2
V gene: TRBV3-1/TRBV3-2
clone size: NA
CDR3 DNA: TGTGCCAGCAGCCAAGTAAGAGTAGGGACTAGCGGGGGGACCTACAATGAGCAGTTCTTC
CDR3 protein: CASSQVRVGTSGGTYNEQFF

J gene: TRBJ2-5
D gene: TRBD1
V gene: TRBV15
clone size: NA
CDR3 DNA: TGTGCCACCAGCAGAGATCAGGGACAGGGGGAGACCCAGTACTTC
CDR3 protein: CATSRDQGQGETQYF

J gene: TRBJ2-2
D gene: NA
V gene: TRBV2
clone size: NA
CDR3 DNA: TGTGCCAGCAGTGCCAGCCAACTCCAGACGAACACCGGGGAGCTGTTTTTT
CDR3 protein: CASSASQLQTNTGELFF

J gene: TRBJ1-5
D gene: TRBD1
V gene: TRBV20-1
clone size: once
CDR3 DNA: TGCAGTGCTAGTTCCTTGGGACAGGGCGCAAATCAGCCCCAGCATTTT
CDR3 protein: CSASSLGQGANQPQHF

J gene: TRBJ1-2
D gene: NA
V gene: TRBV18
clone size: NA
CDR3 DNA: TGTGCCAGCTCCACTACGGACACCTCGAACTATGGCTACACCTTC
CDR3 protein: CASSTTDTSNYGYTF

J gene: TRBJ2-7
D gene: TRBD1
V gene: TRBV6-5
clone size: NA
CDR3 DNA: TGTGCCAGCAGAAGGGACAGGGACCACGAGCAGTACTTC
CDR3 protein: CASRRDRDHEQYF

J gene: TRBJ2-6
D gene: TRBD2
V gene: TRBV19
clone size: NA
CDR3 DNA: TGTGCCAGTAGTTTGACTAGCGGGGGCTTTGCTGGGGCCAACGTCCTGACTTTC
CDR3 protein: CASSLTSGGFAGANVLTF

J gene: TRBJ2-1
D gene: NA
V gene: TRBV5-6
clone size: NA
CDR3 DNA: TGTGCCAGCAGGCTCCGGGACTTACACAATGAGCAGTTCTTC
CDR3 protein: CASRLRDLHNEQFF

J gene: TRBJ1-1
D gene: NA
V gene: TRBV5-1
clone size: NA
CDR3 DNA: TGCGCCAGCAGCTTGGAGGGGACTCAAAGGTCGGTGGCTTTCTTT
CDR3 protein: CASSLEGTQRSVAFF

J gene: TRBJ2-5
D gene: NA
V gene: TRBV25-1
clone size: NA
CDR3 DNA: TGTGCCAGCACCGGGGGCGGGAGCGGAGAGACCCAGTACTTC
CDR3 protein: CASTGGGSGETQYF

J gene: TRBJ1-5
D gene: NA
V gene: TRBV6-1
clone size: NA
CDR3 DNA: TGTGCCAGCAGTGAAGACGGCTATCAGCCCCAGCATTTT
CDR3 protein: CASSEDGYQPQHF

J gene: TRBJ1-2
D gene: TRBD1
V gene: TRBV9
clone size: NA
CDR3 DNA: TGTGCCAGCAGCGGGACAGGGGGCGGAAAGGGCTACACCTTC
CDR3 protein: CASSGTGGGKGYTF

J gene: TRBJ1-1
D gene: NA
V gene: TRBV19
clone size: NA
CDR3 DNA: TGTGCCAGTAGTAGTCGGGTAAACACTGAAGCTTTCTTT
CDR3 protein: CASSSRVNTEAFF